The 11 T cell receptor beta chains in this list originate from one sample, sequenced in a study of spatial heterogeneity in lung cancer. TCRdb independently ran MiXCR on the 5' RACE reads; one entry per CDR3 protein. The sample lists some 11,000 distinct CDR3 sequences, more than 3% occurring once. The time point denotes: sample taken at primary tumor resection. The sample in question was PBMCs, obtained at surgery. Every receptor here comes from a female donor with early-stage non-small cell lung cancer.

There are many counts of this clonotype. This chain links TRBV27 with TRBJ2-7; D is perhaps TRBD1 (6 bases). The length of the CDR3 is 15 residues. Looked up from germline, CDR1 is MNHEY and CDR2 is SMNVEV (reference sequence). With 4 bases removed from V and 2 bases from J, the gap between germline ends came to 15 bases. The CDR3 reads CASSSPGQRTYEQYF. The CDR3 nucleotides read TGTGCCAGCAGTTCGCCGGGACAAAGAACCTACGAGCAGTACTTC.

This clonotype showed up many times. The chain employs TRBV25-1 and TRBJ2-7; the D gene is possibly TRBD2 (5 bases). The CDR3 is 14 amino acids. Germline-derived CDR1 and CDR2 are MGHDK and SYGVNS. Between the trimmed V and J ends, which lost 3 bases and 7 bases, there was a span of 16 bases. The CDR3 protein is CASSDSSSRSEQYF. The DNA of the CDR3 is TGTGCCAGCAGTGACTCCTCTAGCCGTTCTGAGCAGTACTTC.

This clonotype was detected ten times or more. This sequence joins TRBV20-1 and TRBJ2-3, with unresolved D. Germline V gene data show CDR1 as DFQATT and CDR2 as SNEGSKA (reference sequence). This CDR3 has 11 residues. Trimming took off 4 bases at V and 4 bases at J, with 6 bases between the two ends. The CDR3 region is CSAIRADTQYF. CDR3 bases: TGCAGTGCTATTAGAGCAGATACGCAGTATTTT.

This clonotype was counted many times. V usage is TRBV5-1 and J usage is TRBJ2-5; 13 bases match TRBD2. CDR3 length equals 17 residues. With 3 bases clipped from V and 5 bases from J, the junction kept 10 bases outside the gene matches. Germline V lookup: CDR1 SGHRS, CDR2 YFSETQ. The CDR3 coding sequence is TGCGCCAGCAGCTGGGACGGACTAGCGGGAGAAATGGAGACCCAGTACTTC. It encodes CASSWDGLAGEMETQYF. Based on the CDR3 plus reference TRBV5-1 and TRBJ2-5, the full variable domain is KAGVTQTPRYLIKTRGQQVTLSCSPISGHRSVSWYQQTPGQGLQFLFEYFSETQRNKGNFPGRFSGRQFSNSRSEMNVSTLELGDSALYLCASSWDGLAGEMETQYFGPGTRLLVL.

This clonotype has a count of ten or more. This chain connects TRBV7-9 to TRBJ1-2, with D possibly being TRBD1 (5 bases). CDR3 length: 13 amino acids. V was pared by 5 bases and J by 3 bases, with 10 bases between. The germline CDR1 and CDR2 sequences are SEHNR and FQNEAQ (reference sequence). The CDR3 is CASSRDSDYGYTF. CDR3 DNA sequence: TGTGCCAGCAGCCGGGACTCTGACTATGGCTACACCTTC.

This clonotype is medium-sized by share. The chain recombines TRBV27 with TRBJ1-2; D is possibly TRBD1 (5 bases). Germline-derived CDR1 and CDR2 are MNHEY and SMNVEV (reference sequence). The CDR3 is 13 residues long. Between the trimmed V and J ends, which lost 0 bases and 5 bases, there was a span of 7 bases. CDR3 sequence: CASSLSRAYGYTF. The CDR3 DNA sequence: TGTGCCAGCAGTTTATCCAGGGCTTATGGCTACACCTTC.

This clonotype was picked up many times. The chain uses TRBV5-6 and TRBJ2-3, with TRBD1 identical over 10 bases. J lost 2 bases, V lost 7 bases, and 4 bases had no gene match. Germline loops: CDR1 SGHDT, CDR2 YYEEEE. There are 14 residues in the CDR3. CDR3 in amino acids: CASFDRGPTDTQYF. In DNA, the CDR3 is TGTGCCAGCTTCGACAGGGGGCCCACAGATACGCAGTATTTT. Drawing the rest from reference TRBV5-6 and TRBJ2-3, the complete variable domain is DAGVTQSPTHLIKTRGQQVTLRCSPKSGHDTVSWYQQALGQGPQFIFQYYEEEERQRGNFPDRFSGHQFPNYSSELNVNALLLGDSALYLCASFDRGPTDTQYFGPGTRLTVL.

This clonotype came up many times. The chain combines TRBV7-8 with TRBJ2-5; no reliable D call. Trimming took 1 base from V and 2 from J, leaving 5 bases between them. The CDR3 runs to 13 residues. Germline V gene lookup returns CDR1 SGHVS and CDR2 FQNEAQ. CDR3 amino acids: CASSLGRQETQYF. DNA for the CDR3: TGTGCCAGCAGCTTAGGACGACAAGAGACCCAGTACTTC.

This clonotype was picked up many times. The chain has TRBV20-1 and TRBJ2-1, with D possibly TRBD2 on 6 matching bases. The CDR3 runs 13 residues. Germline CDR1 DFQATT, CDR2 SNEGSKA (reference sequence). The ends were cut back, 0 bases at V and 10 bases at J, with 13 bases in the middle. The CDR3 is CSARDSGGAEQFF. CDR3 bases: TGCAGTGCTAGAGATAGTGGCGGGGCGGAGCAGTTCTTC.

The sample holds many counts of this clonotype. The chain recombines TRBV6-2 or TRBV6-3 with TRBJ2-1; TRBD2 matches at 10 bases. This CDR3 has 15 residues. Germline CDR1 MNHEY, CDR2 SVGEGT. V lost 2 bases, J lost 6 bases, and 4 bases stayed unmatched. DNA of the CDR3: TGTGCCAGCAGTTACGAGGCTAGCGGGAGCAATGAGCAGTTCTTC. It specifies CASSYEASGSNEQFF.

This clonotype was observed at least ten times. The rearrangement uses TRBV10-3 and TRBJ1-5, with D perhaps TRBD1 (5 bases). Germline-derived CDR1 and CDR2 are ENHRY and SYGVKD. The CDR3 has 14 amino acids. With 4 bases removed from V and 3 bases from J, the gap between germline ends came to 10 bases. Here the CDR3 DNA reads TGTGCCATCAGTGGAGACAGCATCAATCAGCCCCAGCATTTT. Its protein is CAISGDSINQPQHF.